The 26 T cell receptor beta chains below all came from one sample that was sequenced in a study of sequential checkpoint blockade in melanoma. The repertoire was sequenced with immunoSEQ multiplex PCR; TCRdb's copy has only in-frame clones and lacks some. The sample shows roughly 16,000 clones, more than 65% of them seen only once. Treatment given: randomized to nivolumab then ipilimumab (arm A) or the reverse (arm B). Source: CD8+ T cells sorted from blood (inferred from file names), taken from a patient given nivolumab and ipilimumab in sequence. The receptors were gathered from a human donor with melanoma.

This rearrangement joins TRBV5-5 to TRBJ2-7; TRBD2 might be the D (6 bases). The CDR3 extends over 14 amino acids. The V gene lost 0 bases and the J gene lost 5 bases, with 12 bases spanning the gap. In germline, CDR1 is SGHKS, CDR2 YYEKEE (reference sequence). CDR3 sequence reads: CASSLVGGSDEQYF. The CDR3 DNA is TGTGCCAGCAGCTTGGTGGGGGGTTCGGACGAGCAGTACTTC.

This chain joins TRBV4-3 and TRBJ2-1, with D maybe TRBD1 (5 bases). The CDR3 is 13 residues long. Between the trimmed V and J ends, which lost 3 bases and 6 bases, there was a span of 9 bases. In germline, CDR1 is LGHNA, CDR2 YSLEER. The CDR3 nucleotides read TGCGCCAGCAGCCAGTGGACAATCAATGAGCAGTTCTTC. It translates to CASSQWTINEQFF.

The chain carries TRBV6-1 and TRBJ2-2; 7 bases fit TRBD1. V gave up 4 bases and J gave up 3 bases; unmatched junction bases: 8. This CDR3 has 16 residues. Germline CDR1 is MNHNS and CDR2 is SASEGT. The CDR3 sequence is CASSGSGDSYTGELFF. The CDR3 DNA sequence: TGTGCCAGCAGTGGATCAGGGGACAGTTACACCGGGGAGCTGTTTTTT.

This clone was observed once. The CDR3 loop reads CASSPYNEQFF. The CDR3 region has the DNA TGTGCCAGCAGTCCGTACAATGAGCAGTTCTTC. The rearrangement joins TRBV6-1 to TRBJ2-1, with D hard to call. The V and J ends lost 5 bases and 4 bases respectively, with 3 bases between them. CDR1 and CDR2 (germline): MNHNS, SASEGT. CDR3 size: 11 residues.

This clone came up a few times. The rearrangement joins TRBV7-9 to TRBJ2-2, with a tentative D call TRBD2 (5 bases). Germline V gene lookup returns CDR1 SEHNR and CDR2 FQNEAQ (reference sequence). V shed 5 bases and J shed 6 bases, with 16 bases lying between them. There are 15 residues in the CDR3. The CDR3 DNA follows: TGTGCCAGCAGCCGAGTGCCCGGGCGGGCCGGGGAGCTGTTTTTT. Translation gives CASSRVPGRAGELFF.

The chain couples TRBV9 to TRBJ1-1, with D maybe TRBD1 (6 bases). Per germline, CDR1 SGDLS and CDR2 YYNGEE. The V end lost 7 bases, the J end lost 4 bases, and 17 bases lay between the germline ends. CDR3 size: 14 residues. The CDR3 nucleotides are TGTGCCAGCGCCACGGACCTGGGGGCCACTGAAGCTTTCTTT. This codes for CASATDLGATEAFF.

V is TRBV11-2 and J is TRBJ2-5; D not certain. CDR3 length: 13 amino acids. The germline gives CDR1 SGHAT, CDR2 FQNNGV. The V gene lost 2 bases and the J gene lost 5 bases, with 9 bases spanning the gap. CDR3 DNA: TGTGCCAGCAGCTTAACTTTATCGGAGACCCAGTACTTC. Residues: CASSLTLSETQYF.

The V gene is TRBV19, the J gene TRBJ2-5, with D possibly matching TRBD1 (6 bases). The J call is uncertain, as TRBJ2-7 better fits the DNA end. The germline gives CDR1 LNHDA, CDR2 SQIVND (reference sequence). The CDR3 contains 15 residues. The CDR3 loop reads CASSIGQGPSYEQYF. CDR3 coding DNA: TGTGCCAGTAGTATAGGTCAGGGGCCTTCCTACGAGCAGTACTTC.

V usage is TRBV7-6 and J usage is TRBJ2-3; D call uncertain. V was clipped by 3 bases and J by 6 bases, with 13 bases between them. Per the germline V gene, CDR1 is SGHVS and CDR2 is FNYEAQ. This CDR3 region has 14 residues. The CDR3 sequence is CASSFIGPRDTQYF. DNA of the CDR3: TGTGCCAGCAGCTTCATTGGTCCCCGGGATACGCAGTATTTT.

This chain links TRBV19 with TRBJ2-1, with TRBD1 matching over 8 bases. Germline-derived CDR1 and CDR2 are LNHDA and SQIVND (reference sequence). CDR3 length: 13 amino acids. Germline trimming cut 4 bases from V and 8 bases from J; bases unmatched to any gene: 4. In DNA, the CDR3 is TGTGCCAGTAGTAGGGCAGGGGGCCATGAGCAGTTCTTC. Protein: CASSRAGGHEQFF.

Here the CDR3 DNA reads TGTGCCAGCAGCGCAGGACAACCGGGACTAGCGTTCACAGATACGCAGTATTTT. Its translation is CASSAGQPGLAFTDTQYF. The V and J genes are TRBV7-8 and TRBJ2-3; 10 bases map to TRBD2. The CDR3 is made up of 18 amino acids. J was trimmed by 2 bases and V by 5 bases; bases with no gene match: 13. Germline V CDR1 and CDR2: SGHVS, FQNEAQ.

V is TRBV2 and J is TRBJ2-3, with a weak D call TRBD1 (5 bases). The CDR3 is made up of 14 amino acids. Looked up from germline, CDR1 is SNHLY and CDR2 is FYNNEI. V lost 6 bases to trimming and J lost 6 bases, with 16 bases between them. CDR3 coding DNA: TGTGCCAGCAGAGCTAGTGGGGCTGGGGATACGCAGTATTTT. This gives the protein CASRASGAGDTQYF.

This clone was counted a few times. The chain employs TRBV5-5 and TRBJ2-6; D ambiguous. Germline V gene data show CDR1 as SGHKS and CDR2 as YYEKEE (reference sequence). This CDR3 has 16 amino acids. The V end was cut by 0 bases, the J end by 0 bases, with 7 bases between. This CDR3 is CASSLDGYSGANVLTF. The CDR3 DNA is TGTGCCAGCAGCTTGGACGGGTACTCTGGGGCCAACGTCCTGACTTTC.

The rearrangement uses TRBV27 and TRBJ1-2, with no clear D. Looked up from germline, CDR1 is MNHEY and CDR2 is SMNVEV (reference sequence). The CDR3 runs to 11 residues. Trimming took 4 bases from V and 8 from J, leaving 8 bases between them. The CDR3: CASSSGFGYTF. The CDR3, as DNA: TGTGCCAGCAGTTCGGGATTCGGCTACACCTTC.

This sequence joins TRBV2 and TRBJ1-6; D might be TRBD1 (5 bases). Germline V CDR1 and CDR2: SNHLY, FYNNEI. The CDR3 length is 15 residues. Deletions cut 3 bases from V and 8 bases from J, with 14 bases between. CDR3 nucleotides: TGTGCCAGCAGTGATTCTGACAGTTCATATTCACCCCTCCACTTT. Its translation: CASSDSDSSYSPLHF. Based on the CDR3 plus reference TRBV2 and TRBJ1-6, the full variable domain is EPEVTQTPSHQVTQMGQEVILRCVPISNHLYFYWYRQILGQKVEFLVSFYNNEISEKSEIFDDQFSVERPDGSNFTLKIRSTKLEDSAMYFCASSDSDSSYSPLHFGNGTRLTVT.

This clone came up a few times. The CDR3 DNA follows: TGTGCCAGCAGTGAGTCTCTGGATACGCAGTATTTT. Translating gives CASSESLDTQYF. The rearrangement uses TRBV25-1 and TRBJ2-3; D not certain. This CDR3 spans 12 amino acids. From germline, CDR1 is MGHDK and CDR2 SYGVNS. V gave up 3 bases and J gave up 6 bases, with 7 bases separating them.

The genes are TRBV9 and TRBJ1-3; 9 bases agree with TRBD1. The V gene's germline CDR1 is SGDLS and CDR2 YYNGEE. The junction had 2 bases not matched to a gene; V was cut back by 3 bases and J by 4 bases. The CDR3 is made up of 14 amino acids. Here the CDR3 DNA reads TGTGCCAGCAGCGAACAGGGGGCAGGAAACACCATATATTTT. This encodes CASSEQGAGNTIYF.

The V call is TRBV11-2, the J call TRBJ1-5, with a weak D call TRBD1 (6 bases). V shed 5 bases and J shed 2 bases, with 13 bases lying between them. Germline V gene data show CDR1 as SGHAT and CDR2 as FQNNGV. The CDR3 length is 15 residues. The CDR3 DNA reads TGTGCCAGCAGCCTGACGGGGGGGCGCAATCAGCCCCAGCATTTT. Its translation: CASSLTGGRNQPQHF.

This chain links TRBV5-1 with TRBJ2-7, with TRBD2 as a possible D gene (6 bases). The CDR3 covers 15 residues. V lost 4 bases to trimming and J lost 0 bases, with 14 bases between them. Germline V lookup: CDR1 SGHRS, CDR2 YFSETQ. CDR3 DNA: TGCGCCAGCAGCGTTCGACCTAGCGCCTCCTACGAGCAGTACTTC. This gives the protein CASSVRPSASYEQYF.

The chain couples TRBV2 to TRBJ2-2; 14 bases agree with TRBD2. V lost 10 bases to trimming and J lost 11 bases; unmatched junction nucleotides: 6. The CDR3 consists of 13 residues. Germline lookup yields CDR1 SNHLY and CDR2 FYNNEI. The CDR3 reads CATRLAGGKELFF. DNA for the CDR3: TGTGCCACCCGACTAGCGGGGGGGAAAGAGCTGTTTTTT. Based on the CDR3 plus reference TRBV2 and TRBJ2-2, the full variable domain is EPEVTQTPSHQVTQMGQEVILRCVPISNHLYFYWYRQILGQKVEFLVSFYNNEISEKSEIFDDQFSVERPDGSNFTLKIRSTKLEDSAMYFCATRLAGGKELFFGEGSRLTVL.

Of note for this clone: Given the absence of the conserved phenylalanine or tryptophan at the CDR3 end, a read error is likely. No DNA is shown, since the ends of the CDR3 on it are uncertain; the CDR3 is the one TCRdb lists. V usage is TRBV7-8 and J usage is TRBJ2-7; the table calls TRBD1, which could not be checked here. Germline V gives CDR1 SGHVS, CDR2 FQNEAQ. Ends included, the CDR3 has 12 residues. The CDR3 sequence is CASSLESVPGSL.

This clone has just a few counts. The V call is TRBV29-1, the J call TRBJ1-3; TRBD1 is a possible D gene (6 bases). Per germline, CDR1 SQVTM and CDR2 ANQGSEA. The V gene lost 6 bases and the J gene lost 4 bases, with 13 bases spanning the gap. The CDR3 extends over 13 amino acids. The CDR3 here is CSVIRGDGNTIYF. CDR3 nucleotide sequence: TGCAGCGTGATCAGGGGAGACGGAAACACCATATATTTT.

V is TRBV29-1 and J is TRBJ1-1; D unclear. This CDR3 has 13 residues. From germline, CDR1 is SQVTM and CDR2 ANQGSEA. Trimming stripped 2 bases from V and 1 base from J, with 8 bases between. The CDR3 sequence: CSVEYGWNTEAFF. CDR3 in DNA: TGCAGCGTTGAATACGGTTGGAACACTGAAGCTTTCTTT.

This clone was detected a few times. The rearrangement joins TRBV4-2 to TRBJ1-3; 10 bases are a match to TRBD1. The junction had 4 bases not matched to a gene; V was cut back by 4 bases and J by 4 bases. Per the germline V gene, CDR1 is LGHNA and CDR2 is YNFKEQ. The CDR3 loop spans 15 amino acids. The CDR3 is CASSPGTGVGNTIYF. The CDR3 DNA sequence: TGTGCCAGCAGCCCCGGGACAGGGGTAGGAAACACCATATATTTT.

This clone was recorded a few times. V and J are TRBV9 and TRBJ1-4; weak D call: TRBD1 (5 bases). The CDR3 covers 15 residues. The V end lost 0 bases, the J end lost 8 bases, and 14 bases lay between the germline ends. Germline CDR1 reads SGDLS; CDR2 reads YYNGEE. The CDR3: CASSVGGTRGEKLFF. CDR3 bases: TGTGCCAGCAGCGTAGGTGGGACTAGAGGGGAAAAACTGTTTTTT.

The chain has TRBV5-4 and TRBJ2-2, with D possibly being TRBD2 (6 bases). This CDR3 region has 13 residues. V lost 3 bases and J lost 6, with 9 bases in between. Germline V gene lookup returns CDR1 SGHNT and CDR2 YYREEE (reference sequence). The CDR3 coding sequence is TGTGCCAGCAGCTCCGGGGGTTCCGGGGAGCTGTTTTTT. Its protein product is CASSSGGSGELFF.